This T cell receptor (beta chain) was found in a study of blood T cell repertoires in COVID-19. Across the whole study: Two consecutive negative NP/OP PCR tests, clearance, or resolved symptoms defined Cohort 3 recovery. Samples of COVID-19 (acute and convalescent) were obtained from the United States, Italy and Spain.

The data were produced by immunoSEQ multiplex PCR, yet TCRdb's version contains in-frame clones alone and is incomplete. The sample holds 150,000 to 200,000 clones, approximately 90% seen once. Cohorts were determined from participant-reported clinical history. The CDR3 consists of 15 residues. The V gene end was trimmed by 4 bases and the J gene end by 7 bases; junction bases not matched to a gene: 9. Germline lookup yields CDR1 LNHDA and CDR2 SQIVND (reference sequence). The chain recombines TRBV19 with TRBJ1-5; TRBD1 aligns across 8 bases. Sequences were obtained from PBMCs or T cells enriched from blood (not recorded which). The sequence came from a woman between 40 and 50 years old in a cohort exposed to, infected with or recovered from COVID-19 (not recorded which). Here the CDR3 DNA reads TGTGCCAGTAGTACCTACCGGGACAGGAAGCAGCCCCAGCATTTT. It encodes CASSTYRDRKQPQHF. The full variable domain, with the rest looked up from reference TRBV19 and TRBJ1-5, is DGGITQSPKYLFRKEGQNVTLSCEQNLNHDAMYWYRQDPGQGLRLIYYSQIVNDFQKGDIAEGYSVSREKKESFPLTVTSAQKNPTAFYLCASSTYRDRKQPQHFGDGTRLSIL.